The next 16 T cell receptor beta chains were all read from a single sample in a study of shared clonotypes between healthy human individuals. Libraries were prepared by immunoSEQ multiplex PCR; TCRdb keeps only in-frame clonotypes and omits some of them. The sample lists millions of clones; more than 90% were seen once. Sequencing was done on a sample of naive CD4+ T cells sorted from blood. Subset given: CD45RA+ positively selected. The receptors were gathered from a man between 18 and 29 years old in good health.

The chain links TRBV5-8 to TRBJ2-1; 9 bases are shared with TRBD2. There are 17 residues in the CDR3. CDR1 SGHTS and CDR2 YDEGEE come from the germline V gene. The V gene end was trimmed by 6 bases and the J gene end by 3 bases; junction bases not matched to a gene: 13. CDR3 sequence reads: CASNFIPSGKIYNEQFF. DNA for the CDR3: TGTGCCAGCAACTTTATTCCTAGCGGGAAGATCTACAATGAGCAGTTCTTC.

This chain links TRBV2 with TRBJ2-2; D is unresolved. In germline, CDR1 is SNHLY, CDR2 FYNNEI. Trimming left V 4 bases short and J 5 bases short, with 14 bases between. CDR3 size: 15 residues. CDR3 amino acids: CASSGLVLMTGELFF. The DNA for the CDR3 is TGTGCCAGCAGTGGGCTAGTGTTAATGACCGGGGAGCTGTTTTTT.

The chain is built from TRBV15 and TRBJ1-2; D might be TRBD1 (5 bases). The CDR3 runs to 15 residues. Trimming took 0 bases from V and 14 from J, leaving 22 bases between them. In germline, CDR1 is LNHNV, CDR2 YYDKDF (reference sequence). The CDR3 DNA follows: TGTGCCACCAGCAGAGATTTTACCGGAGGGGCCTTGTTTACCTTC. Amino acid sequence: CATSRDFTGGALFTF.

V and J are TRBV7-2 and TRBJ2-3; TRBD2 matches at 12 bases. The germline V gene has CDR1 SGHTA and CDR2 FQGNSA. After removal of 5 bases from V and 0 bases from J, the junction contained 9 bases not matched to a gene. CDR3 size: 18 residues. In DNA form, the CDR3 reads TGTGCCAGCAGCCTCCGTCGGACTAGCGGGGATAGCACAGATACGCAGTATTTT. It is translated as CASSLRRTSGDSTDTQYF.

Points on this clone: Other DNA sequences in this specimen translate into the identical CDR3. The chain's CDR3 is CAWSGLAGDEQYF. The CDR3 nucleotides are TGTGCCTGGAGTGGCCTAGCGGGAGACGAGCAGTACTTC. The rearrangement uses TRBV30 and TRBJ2-7; 10 positions agree with TRBD2. The CDR3 spans 13 residues. Germline-derived CDR1 and CDR2 are GTSNPN and SVGIG (reference sequence). With 1 base clipped from V and 5 bases from J, the junction kept 2 bases outside the gene matches.

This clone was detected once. The CDR3 protein is CASSEWSNNSPLHF. CDR3 nucleotides: TGTGCCAGCAGTGAATGGTCGAATAATTCACCCCTCCACTTT. The chain is built from TRBV2 and TRBJ1-6; D gene ambiguous. CDR1 and CDR2 from the germline V gene are SNHLY and FYNNEI. The CDR3 runs to 14 residues. V was pared by 2 bases and J by 5 bases, with 7 bases between.

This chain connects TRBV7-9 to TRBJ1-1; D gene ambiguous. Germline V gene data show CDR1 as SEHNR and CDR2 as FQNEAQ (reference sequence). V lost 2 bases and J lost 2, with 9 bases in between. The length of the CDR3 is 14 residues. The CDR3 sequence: CASSLFEGNTEAFF. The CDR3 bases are TGTGCCAGCAGCTTATTTGAGGGTAACACTGAAGCTTTCTTT.

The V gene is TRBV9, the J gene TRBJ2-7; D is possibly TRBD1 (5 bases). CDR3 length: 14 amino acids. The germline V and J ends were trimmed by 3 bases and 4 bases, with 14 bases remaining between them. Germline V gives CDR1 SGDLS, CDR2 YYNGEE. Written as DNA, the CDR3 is TGTGCCAGCAGCGGTAGGGGAACACCATACGAGCAGTACTTC. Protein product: CASSGRGTPYEQYF.

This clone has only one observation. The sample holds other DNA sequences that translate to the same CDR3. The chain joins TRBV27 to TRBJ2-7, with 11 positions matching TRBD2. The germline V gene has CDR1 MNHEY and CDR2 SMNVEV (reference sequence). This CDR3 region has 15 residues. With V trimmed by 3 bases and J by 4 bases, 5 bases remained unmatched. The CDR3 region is CASSFSGRAVYEQYF. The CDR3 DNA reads TGTGCCAGCAGTTTTAGCGGGAGGGCCGTTTACGAGCAGTACTTC.

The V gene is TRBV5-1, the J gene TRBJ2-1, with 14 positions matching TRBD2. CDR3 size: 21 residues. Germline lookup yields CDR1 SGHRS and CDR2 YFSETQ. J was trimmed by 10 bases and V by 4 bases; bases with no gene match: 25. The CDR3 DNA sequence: TGCGCCAGCAGCCCCGGACAGGGGTATGTGACTAGCGGGAGGGGCTTTGAGGAGCAGTTCTTC. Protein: CASSPGQGYVTSGRGFEEQFF.

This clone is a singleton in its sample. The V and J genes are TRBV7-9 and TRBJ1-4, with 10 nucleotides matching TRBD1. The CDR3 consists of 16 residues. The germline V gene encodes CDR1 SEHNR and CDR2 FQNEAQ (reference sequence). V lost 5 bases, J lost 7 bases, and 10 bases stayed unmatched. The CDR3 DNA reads TGTGCCAGCAGCCCGACTCGACAGGGGGCTAGTGAAAAACTGTTTTTT. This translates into CASSPTRQGASEKLFF.

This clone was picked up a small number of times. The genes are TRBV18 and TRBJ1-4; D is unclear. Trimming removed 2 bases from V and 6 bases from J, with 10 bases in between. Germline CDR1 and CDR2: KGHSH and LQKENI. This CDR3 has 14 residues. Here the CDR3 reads CASSPNWGDEKLFF. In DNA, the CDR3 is TGTGCCAGCTCACCAAATTGGGGTGATGAAAAACTGTTTTTT.

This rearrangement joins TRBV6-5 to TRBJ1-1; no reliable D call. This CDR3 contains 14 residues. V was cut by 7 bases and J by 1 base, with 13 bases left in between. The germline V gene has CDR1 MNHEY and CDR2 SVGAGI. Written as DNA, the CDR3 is TGTGCCAGCACCCCCGGCGGGCGGAACACTGAAGCTTTCTTT. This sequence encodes CASTPGGRNTEAFF.

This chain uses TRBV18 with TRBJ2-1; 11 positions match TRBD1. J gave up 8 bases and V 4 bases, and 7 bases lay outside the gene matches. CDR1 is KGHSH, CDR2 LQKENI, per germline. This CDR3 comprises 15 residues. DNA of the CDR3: TGTGCCAGCTCACGGGCTAGGACAGGGGGCGATGAGCAGTTCTTC. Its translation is CASSRARTGGDEQFF.

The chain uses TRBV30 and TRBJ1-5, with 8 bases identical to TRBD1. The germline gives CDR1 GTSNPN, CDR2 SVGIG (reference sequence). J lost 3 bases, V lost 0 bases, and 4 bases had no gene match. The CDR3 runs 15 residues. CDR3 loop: CAWSVRDRINQPQHF. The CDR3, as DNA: TGTGCCTGGAGTGTCCGGGACAGGATCAATCAGCCCCAGCATTTT.

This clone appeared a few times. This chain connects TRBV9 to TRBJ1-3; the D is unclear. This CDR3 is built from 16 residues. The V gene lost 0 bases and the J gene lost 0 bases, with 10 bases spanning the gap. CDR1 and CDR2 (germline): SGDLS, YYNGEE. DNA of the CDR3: TGTGCCAGCAGCGTAGCCACGTCGGTCTCTGGAAACACCATATATTTT. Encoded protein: CASSVATSVSGNTIYF.